Each of the 23 T cell receptor beta chains below was sequenced from the same sample in a study of blood T cell repertoires in COVID-19. Sequencing used immunoSEQ multiplex PCR; TCRdb keeps in-frame clones, though not all of them. The table includes around 140,000 clones, about 87% detected once. The sample taken for sequencing was PBMCs or T cells enriched from blood (not recorded which). The receptors were sampled from a man aged 60 to 75 who had recovered from COVID-19.

The CDR3 loop reads CASSQELNYGYTF. The DNA of the CDR3 is TGCGCCAGCAGCCAAGAACTAAACTATGGCTACACCTTC. This chain connects TRBV4-1 to TRBJ1-2; D not certain. V lost 0 bases and J lost 2, with 4 bases in between. The germline V gene encodes CDR1 MGHRA and CDR2 YSYEKL. The CDR3 sequence is 13 residues long.

The chain links TRBV29-1 to TRBJ2-1; 7 bases align to TRBD1. CDR3 length equals 15 residues. The germline V gene encodes CDR1 SQVTM and CDR2 ANQGSEA. Trimming at V came to 1 base and at J to 1 base, leaving 4 bases not matched to a gene. The CDR3 region has the DNA TGCAGCGTTGAAGGCCAGGGGGAATCCTACAATGAGCAGTTCTTC. Its protein is CSVEGQGESYNEQFF.

The V call is TRBV3-1 (or the pseudogene TRBV3-2), the J call TRBJ1-6; weak D call: TRBD1 (5 bases). The CDR3 runs to 14 residues. Germline V gene lookup returns CDR1 LGHDT and CDR2 YNNKEL (reference sequence). V was trimmed by 2 bases and J by 14 bases, leaving 16 bases between them. CDR3: CASSQTAGDPALHF. The CDR3 coding sequence is TGTGCCAGCAGCCAAACAGCGGGGGATCCGGCCCTCCACTTT.

The V call is TRBV5-1, the J call TRBJ2-5, with 7 bases matching TRBD2. The CDR3 consists of 14 residues. CDR1 and CDR2 (germline): SGHRS, YFSETQ. Trimming at V came to 4 bases and at J to 2 bases, leaving 5 bases not matched to a gene. The CDR3 protein is CASSLAGEQETQYF. The CDR3 nucleotides are TGCGCCAGCAGCCTGGCGGGGGAGCAAGAGACCCAGTACTTC.

The chain carries TRBV3-1 (or the pseudogene TRBV3-2) and TRBJ2-1, with 7 bases matching TRBD2. Unmatched junction bases numbered 8, after V lost 6 bases and J lost 9 bases. Germline V gene sequence: CDR1 LGHDT, CDR2 YNNKEL (reference sequence). The CDR3 is 13 residues long. CDR3 in amino acids: CASRLASGGEQFF. CDR3 nucleotides: TGTGCCAGCAGGTTGGCTAGCGGTGGTGAGCAGTTCTTC.

This sequence joins TRBV28 and TRBJ2-7; the D gene is possibly TRBD1 (5 bases). The CDR3 is 13 residues long. The germline V and J ends were trimmed by 5 bases and 7 bases, with 15 bases remaining between them. Germline V gene sequence: CDR1 MDHEN, CDR2 SYDVKM. CDR3 region: CASSLPQGREQYF. Here the CDR3 DNA reads TGTGCCAGCAGTCTCCCCCAGGGCCGTGAGCAGTACTTC. Full variable domain (rest looked up from reference TRBV28 and TRBJ2-7): DVKVTQSSRYLVKRTGEKVFLECVQDMDHENMFWYRQDPGLGLRLIYFSYDVKMKEKGDIPEGYSVSREKKERFSLILESASTNQTSMYLCASSLPQGREQYFGPGTRLTVT.

The chain carries TRBV9 and TRBJ1-2; D not resolved. This CDR3 region has 12 residues. With 8 bases removed from V and 1 base from J, the gap between germline ends came to 9 bases. The germline gives CDR1 SGDLS, CDR2 YYNGEE. CDR3 sequence: CASQRDNYGYTF. The CDR3 DNA follows: TGTGCCAGTCAGAGGGATAACTATGGCTACACCTTC.

The V and J genes are TRBV5-4 and TRBJ2-4; the D is unclear. The CDR3 extends over 13 amino acids. Trimming removed 3 bases at V and 5 bases at J, with 9 bases between. CDR1 is SGHNT and CDR2 is YYREEE in the germline V gene (reference sequence). CDR3 bases: TGTGCCAGCAGCTCTTTATCCGAAAACATTCAGTACTTC. Protein: CASSSLSENIQYF. The variable domain in full, with the rest retrieved from reference TRBV5-4 and TRBJ2-4, is ETGVTQSPTHLIKTRGQQVTLRCSSQSGHNTVSWYQQALGQGPQFIFQYYREEENGRGNFPPRFSGLQFPNYSSELNVNALELDDSALYLCASSSLSENIQYFGAGTRLSVL.

V is TRBV6-2 or TRBV6-3 and J is TRBJ1-1, with D uncertain. Trimming removed 6 bases at V and 7 bases at J, with 12 bases between. Germline-derived CDR1 and CDR2 are MNHEY and SVGEGT. This CDR3 spans 12 amino acids. The CDR3 region is CASSATVVEAFF. The CDR3 DNA sequence: TGTGCCAGCAGCGCAACAGTAGTTGAAGCTTTCTTT.

The chain combines TRBV18 with TRBJ1-2; D remains ambiguous. Germline CDR1 reads KGHSH; CDR2 reads LQKENI. The CDR3 totals 12 residues. V shed 3 bases and J shed 2 bases, with 4 bases lying between them. The CDR3 is CASSPSNYGYTF. In DNA form, the CDR3 reads TGTGCCAGCTCACCCTCCAACTATGGCTACACCTTC.

The V call is TRBV3-1 (or the pseudogene TRBV3-2), the J call TRBJ2-7; possible D gene TRBD1, 6 bases. CDR3 length: 14 amino acids. Trimming removed 3 bases at V and 2 bases at J, with 11 bases between. Germline V lookup: CDR1 LGHDT, CDR2 YNNKEL (reference sequence). The DNA for the CDR3 is TGTGCCAGCAGCCAGCGACAGGCGCCCTACGAGCAGTACTTC. Translated: CASSQRQAPYEQYF.

The rearrangement links TRBV5-1 to TRBJ1-1, with TRBD1 identical over 8 bases. The trim removed 3 bases at V and 2 bases at J, leaving 3 bases unmatched. The germline CDR1 and CDR2 sequences are SGHRS and YFSETQ. The CDR3 contains 14 residues. In DNA, the CDR3 is TGCGCCAGCAGCTCAGGACAGGGAAACACTGAAGCTTTCTTT. As protein: CASSSGQGNTEAFF.

This sequence joins TRBV7-9 and TRBJ1-1; D call uncertain. Per the germline V gene, CDR1 is SEHNR and CDR2 is FQNEAQ (reference sequence). V gave up 3 bases and J gave up 6 bases, with 20 bases separating them. The CDR3 is made up of 16 amino acids. The CDR3 reads CASSLEGSVGKAEAFF. Here the CDR3 DNA reads TGTGCCAGCAGCTTGGAGGGTTCGGTTGGTAAGGCTGAAGCTTTCTTT.

This clone was counted a few times. The chain joins TRBV12-5 to TRBJ2-2; D might be TRBD2 (6 bases). The CDR3 is made up of 15 amino acids. V lost 6 bases and J 7 bases, leaving 18 bases between the germline ends. CDR1 and CDR2 from the germline V gene are LGHNT and FRNRAP. The CDR3 DNA reads TGTGCTAGTGGGGATGGGACTCGATGGGGCGGGGAGCTGTTTTTT. It yields the protein CASGDGTRWGGELFF.

V usage is TRBV28 and J usage is TRBJ2-2; possible D gene TRBD1, 5 bases. V was shortened by 6 bases and J by 5 bases, with 31 bases between the two germline ends. The CDR3 has 20 residues. Germline V gene sequence: CDR1 MDHEN, CDR2 SYDVKM. DNA of the CDR3: TGTGCCAGCAGCCGACGACTGCCGGTAGGCAGGGAAAAAAGGACCGGGGAGCTGTTTTTT. Translated: CASSRRLPVGREKRTGELFF.

This sequence joins TRBV10-2 and TRBJ1-2, with 7 bases fitting TRBD1. The CDR3 length is 14 residues. J was trimmed by 7 bases and V by 8 bases; bases with no gene match: 13. The germline V gene encodes CDR1 WSHSY and CDR2 SAAADI. This CDR3 reads CASGDDRAIGGYTF. The CDR3 DNA is TGCGCCAGCGGGGATGACAGGGCGATCGGTGGCTACACCTTC.

This chain links TRBV6-4 with TRBJ2-1; no definite D call. Per the germline V gene, CDR1 is MRHNA and CDR2 is SNTAGT. Trimming left V 3 bases short and J 7 bases short, with 10 bases between. CDR3 size: 13 residues. The CDR3 DNA is TGTGCCAGCAGTGAGTCTAGTTTTAATGAGCAGTTCTTC. Amino acid sequence: CASSESSFNEQFF.

The chain couples TRBV27 to TRBJ2-6; the D gene is possibly TRBD1 (7 bases). CDR1 and CDR2 from the germline V gene are MNHEY and SMNVEV (reference sequence). V lost 4 bases, J lost 4 bases, and 11 bases lay in between. This CDR3 is 15 amino acids long. Here the CDR3 DNA reads TGTGCCAGCAGTTCCAGGGGGGTGGGGGCCAACGTCCTGACTTTC. This translates into CASSSRGVGANVLTF. Full variable domain (remainder filled in from reference TRBV27 and TRBJ2-6): EAQVTQNPRYLITVTGKKLTVTCSQNMNHEYMSWYRQDPGLGLRQIYYSMNVEVTDKGDVPEGYKVSRKEKRNFPLILESPSPNQTSLYFCASSSRGVGANVLTFGAGSRLTVL.

The chain joins TRBV2 to TRBJ1-2; weak D call: TRBD1 (5 bases). This CDR3 is 13 amino acids long. Trimming shortened V by 7 bases and J by 6 bases, and 15 bases separated the two germline ends. Germline CDR1 and CDR2: SNHLY and FYNNEI. The CDR3 DNA reads TGTGCCAGCATTAGGCAGGGTGGTAATGGCTACACCTTC. Translated: CASIRQGGNGYTF.

Only one count was recorded for this clone. The chain couples TRBV27 to TRBJ2-2; possibly TRBD1 for D (6 bases). The CDR3 totals 14 residues. Germline V gives CDR1 MNHEY, CDR2 SMNVEV (reference sequence). Deletions cut 3 bases from V and 7 bases from J, with 12 bases between. CDR3 sequence: CASSFRTAGGELFF. CDR3 nucleotide sequence: TGTGCCAGCAGTTTCCGGACAGCTGGCGGGGAGCTGTTTTTT.

The genes are TRBV9 and TRBJ2-2, with 7 bases aligning to TRBD1. Germline-derived CDR1 and CDR2 are SGDLS and YYNGEE. V trimming: 0 bases; J trimming: 3 bases; junction bases outside the gene matches: 2. CDR3 length: 15 amino acids. CDR3: CASSVVQGDTGELFF. DNA for the CDR3: TGTGCCAGCAGCGTAGTGCAGGGGGACACCGGGGAGCTGTTTTTT.

The chain carries TRBV20-1 and TRBJ1-6; TRBD1 aligns across 7 bases. Losses at the gene ends were 3 bases for V and 3 bases for J; bases not matched to a gene: 5. The CDR3 is 15 residues long. Germline CDR1 is DFQATT and CDR2 is SNEGSKA (reference sequence). Here the CDR3 reads CSASRGPDYNSPLHF. In DNA form, the CDR3 reads TGCAGTGCTAGTAGGGGGCCGGACTATAATTCACCCCTCCACTTT.

The genes are TRBV7-2 and TRBJ2-1; 10 bases match TRBD2. This CDR3 is 15 amino acids long. Germline assignment: CDR1 SGHTA and CDR2 FQGNSA. The junction had 4 bases not matched to a gene; V was cut back by 1 base and J by 7 bases. The DNA for the CDR3 is TGTGCCAGCAGCTTAGACCTAGCGGGAGAAAATGAGCAGTTCTTC. Residues: CASSLDLAGENEQFF.